A single sample gave rise to the 27 T cell receptor beta chains below, sequenced in a study of T cells after yellow fever vaccination. TCRdb re-called the 5' RACE reads with MiXCR, one entry per CDR3 protein. The data contain some 80,000 distinct CDR3 sequences, 13% of them singletons. Source: CD8+ T cells not binding an NS4B(214-222) dextramer, sorted from PBMCs, taken 21 days after the first yellow fever vaccination. The source is a man aged 18 to 29 who received the YFV17D yellow fever vaccine.

This chain links TRBV4-3 with TRBJ2-7, with a tentative D call TRBD2 (5 bases). Trimming removed 4 bases at V and 3 bases at J, with 19 bases between. Germline CDR1 LGHNA, CDR2 YSLEER. The CDR3 spans 16 residues. The CDR3 loop is CASSPSSGVQIYEQYF. The CDR3 DNA reads TGCGCCAGCAGCCCCTCCTCCGGGGTCCAAATCTACGAGCAGTACTTC.

This clonotype was seen a few times. The chain couples TRBV10-3 to TRBJ2-5, with 10 bases lining up with TRBD2. The CDR3 length is 17 residues. Germline loops: CDR1 ENHRY, CDR2 SYGVKD. V shed 0 bases and J 8 bases; nucleotides not matched to a gene: 12. As DNA, the CDR3 is TGTGCCATCAGTGAGTCGGTAGCGGGGGGCTCTTGGAGAACCCAGTACTTC. This sequence encodes CAISESVAGGSWRTQYF.

CDR3 sequence reads: CASSLASDFFSGANVLTF. The CDR3 nucleotides are TGTGCCAGCAGCTTAGCGTCGGATTTTTTCTCTGGGGCCAACGTCCTGACTTTC. This sequence joins TRBV11-1 and TRBJ2-6; no definite D call. Trimming removed 0 bases at V and 0 bases at J, with 12 bases between. Germline V lookup: CDR1 SGHAT, CDR2 FQDESV (reference sequence). The CDR3 covers 18 residues.

This clonotype appeared many times. The chain couples TRBV12-3 or TRBV12-4 to TRBJ2-1, with 9 positions matching TRBD1. The CDR3 is 14 amino acids. V was pared by 7 bases and J by 9 bases, with 10 bases of the junction left unmatched. CDR3: CASTARDREGEQFF. The DNA of the CDR3 is TGTGCCAGCACCGCCCGGGACAGGGAGGGTGAGCAGTTCTTC.

The rearrangement uses TRBV2 and TRBJ2-7; the D is unclear. The length of the CDR3 is 13 residues. In germline, CDR1 is SNHLY, CDR2 FYNNEI. V was pared by 6 bases and J by 2 bases, with 11 bases between. The CDR3 reads CASRWTETYEQYV. DNA of the CDR3: TGTGCCAGCAGATGGACGGAGACCTACGAGCAGTACGTC.

The chain uses TRBV12-3 or TRBV12-4 and TRBJ1-2; D remains unclear. This CDR3 comprises 14 residues. Trimming cost V 5 bases and J 2 bases, with 12 bases left between them. CDR3 coding DNA: TGTGCCAGCAGTCCCTCTCCAGCAAACTATGGCTACACCTTC. Translating gives CASSPSPANYGYTF.

This clonotype was detected a few times. The gene calls are TRBV3-1 and TRBJ1-5, with D uncertain. From germline, CDR1 is LGHDT and CDR2 YNNKEL (reference sequence). The CDR3 runs 15 residues. V was shortened by 3 bases and J by 0 bases, with 9 bases between the two germline ends. This CDR3 reads CASSHGGSSNQPQHF. The CDR3 bases are TGTGCCAGCAGCCACGGCGGGAGTAGCAATCAGCCCCAGCATTTT. Supplemented by reference TRBV3-1 and TRBJ1-5, the full variable domain reads DTAVSQTPKYLVTQMGNDKSIKCEQNLGHDTMYWYKQDSKKFLKIMFSYNNKELIINETVPNRFSPKSPDKAHLNLHINSLELGDSAVYFCASSHGGSSNQPQHFGDGTRLSIL.

The chain uses TRBV10-3 and TRBJ1-3; D is uncertain. Germline V gene data show CDR1 as ENHRY and CDR2 as SYGVKD. The CDR3 sequence is 14 residues long. The germline V and J ends were trimmed by 3 bases and 4 bases, with 10 bases remaining between them. Written as DNA, the CDR3 is TGTGCCATCAGTGATCCGGGGAGCGGAAACACCATATATTTT. Translation: CAISDPGSGNTIYF.

This clonotype was seen a handful of times. The rearrangement joins TRBV6-2 or TRBV6-3 to TRBJ2-7; D gene ambiguous. CDR3 length: 13 amino acids. The V end was cut by 2 bases, the J end by 2 bases, with 7 bases between. Germline-derived CDR1 and CDR2 are MNHEY and SVGEGT. CDR3 DNA: TGTGCCAGCAGTTACGGTCTACCCTACGAGCAGTACGTC. Protein: CASSYGLPYEQYV.

There are a few counts of this clonotype. V and J are TRBV20-1 and TRBJ2-7, with D tentatively TRBD2 (6 bases). V gave up 5 bases and J gave up 0 bases, with 11 bases separating them. The CDR3 covers 13 residues. The germline V gene encodes CDR1 DFQATT and CDR2 SNEGSKA (reference sequence). The CDR3 DNA is TGCAGTGCTCGCGGGGTAGGCTCCTACGAGCAGTACTTC. Encoded protein: CSARGVGSYEQYF.

The chain combines TRBV19 with TRBJ2-5, with D hard to call. The CDR3 extends over 13 amino acids. The V gene lost 5 bases and the J gene lost 5 bases, with 12 bases spanning the gap. Per the germline V gene, CDR1 is LNHDA and CDR2 is SQIVND (reference sequence). CDR3 DNA: TGTGCCAGTAGTTCGCTAATTCGGGAGACCCAGTACTTC. Protein sequence: CASSSLIRETQYF.

This sequence joins TRBV28 and TRBJ2-1, with a possible D match to TRBD2 (6 bases). Trimming stripped 7 bases from V and 9 bases from J, with 10 bases between. The CDR3 consists of 11 residues. CDR1 and CDR2 (germline): MDHEN, SYDVKM. This CDR3 reads CASTYGGEQFF. The CDR3 region has the DNA TGTGCCAGCACTTACGGGGGTGAGCAGTTCTTC.

This chain joins TRBV12-3 or TRBV12-4 and TRBJ1-5; D is uncertain. The CDR3 covers 13 residues. V was shortened by 6 bases and J by 6 bases, with 12 bases between the two germline ends. In nucleotides, the CDR3 is TGTGCCAGCAGCCCGGTGGGCACTCAGCCCCAGCATTTT. Translating gives CASSPVGTQPQHF.

The chain is built from TRBV6-2 or TRBV6-3 and TRBJ1-4, with D perhaps matching TRBD1 (6 bases). In germline, CDR1 is MNHEY, CDR2 SVGEGT. V lost 8 bases to trimming and J lost 5 bases, with 15 bases between them. The CDR3 is made up of 14 amino acids. DNA of the CDR3: TGTGCCAGCCAAACCGGACAGTACAATGAAAAACTGTTTTTT. It encodes CASQTGQYNEKLFF.

This chain uses TRBV11-2 with TRBJ2-7, with TRBD2 matching 7 bases. This CDR3 contains 14 residues. Germline V gives CDR1 SGHAT, CDR2 FQNNGV. The ends lost 5 bases at V and 2 bases at J; junction bases unmatched: 6. The CDR3 region is CASSARGRAYEQYV. The CDR3 DNA sequence: TGTGCCAGCAGCGCGCGGGGGAGAGCCTACGAGCAGTACGTC.

This clonotype was counted only a few times. V is TRBV15 and J is TRBJ1-1; 7 nucleotides line up with TRBD1. Per the germline V gene, CDR1 is LNHNV and CDR2 is YYDKDF (reference sequence). The CDR3 length is 15 residues. V shed 3 bases, J shed 2 bases, and the junction held 6 bases outside the gene matches. The CDR3 loop reads CATSSEQGLNTEAFF. DNA for the CDR3: TGTGCCACCAGCAGTGAACAGGGGCTAAACACTGAAGCTTTCTTT.

This chain connects TRBV29-1 to TRBJ2-1; 9 bases fit TRBD1. This CDR3 region has 13 residues. The J segment lost 7 bases and the V segment lost 6 bases, leaving 7 bases of the junction unmatched. Germline-derived CDR1 and CDR2 are SQVTM and ANQGSEA. The CDR3 here is CSVTGTGLNEQFF. The DNA for the CDR3 is TGCAGCGTCACCGGGACAGGGTTGAATGAGCAGTTCTTC.

This clonotype was seen ten or more times. CDR3: CSAPSPSEQFF. CDR3 bases: TGCAGTGCCCCATCCCCGAGTGAGCAGTTCTTC. This rearrangement joins TRBV20-1 to TRBJ2-1, with D hard to call. The V end lost 6 bases, the J end lost 9 bases, and 12 bases lay between the germline ends. The CDR3 runs to 11 residues. Germline V gene data show CDR1 as DFQATT and CDR2 as SNEGSKA (reference sequence).

This clonotype was observed a few times. CDR3 in amino acids: CASSIGQGLDEQYF. CDR3 DNA: TGTGCCAGTAGTATCGGACAGGGGCTCGACGAGCAGTACTTC. The chain is built from TRBV19 and TRBJ2-7; 9 bases align to TRBD1. The germline CDR1 and CDR2 sequences are LNHDA and SQIVND (reference sequence). The CDR3 runs 14 residues. Trimming took 3 bases from V and 5 from J; bases not matched to a gene: 5. The entire variable domain, with the rest obtained from reference TRBV19 and TRBJ2-7, is as follows: DGGITQSPKYLFRKEGQNVTLSCEQNLNHDAMYWYRQDPGQGLRLIYYSQIVNDFQKGDIAEGYSVSREKKESFPLTVTSAQKNPTAFYLCASSIGQGLDEQYFGPGTRLTVT.

This clonotype appeared a few times. V and J are TRBV4-3 and TRBJ1-4; D call uncertain. The germline V gene has CDR1 LGHNA and CDR2 YSLEER. V lost 1 base, J lost 1 base, and 7 bases lay in between. The CDR3 loop spans 15 amino acids. The CDR3 here is CASSQGALTNEKLFF. The CDR3 nucleotides read TGCGCCAGCAGCCAAGGGGCCTTAACTAATGAAAAACTGTTTTTT.

There are a few counts of this clonotype. The CDR3, as DNA: TGTGCCGCCCGACTCTCCGAGTCGAATGAGCAGTTCTTC. Amino acids: CAARLSESNEQFF. The genes are TRBV15 and TRBJ2-1; D gene unclear. The CDR3 length is 13 residues. Germline V gives CDR1 LNHNV, CDR2 YYDKDF (reference sequence). Trimming cost V 11 bases and J 7 bases, with 18 bases left between them. The complete variable domain, with remaining parts taken from reference TRBV15 and TRBJ2-1, reads DAMVIQNPRYQVTQFGKPVTLSCSQTLNHNVMYWYQQKSSQAPKLLFHYYDKDFNNEADTPDNFQSRRPNTSFCFLDIRSPGLGDTAMYLCAARLSESNEQFFGPGTRLTVL.

This clonotype was found a few times. This sequence joins TRBV10-3 and TRBJ2-7; unclear D gene. This CDR3 region has 11 residues. Looked up from germline, CDR1 is ENHRY and CDR2 is SYGVKD. The V gene lost 6 bases and the J gene lost 1 base, with 4 bases spanning the gap. The CDR3 sequence is CAISSSYEQYF. In DNA, the CDR3 is TGTGCCATCAGCTCTTCCTACGAGCAGTACTTC.

The chain joins TRBV19 to TRBJ2-2, with D tentatively TRBD1 or TRBD2 (6 bases each). Trimming cost V 3 bases and J 5 bases, with 16 bases left between them. The CDR3 length is 16 residues. The V gene's germline CDR1 is LNHDA and CDR2 SQIVND (reference sequence). DNA of the CDR3: TGTGCCAGTAGTATCTGGGCAGGGGAGGATACCGGGGAGCTGTTTTTT. It translates to CASSIWAGEDTGELFF.

The rearrangement joins TRBV13 to TRBJ2-5; D might be TRBD2 (5 bases). The CDR3 loop spans 14 amino acids. Germline V gives CDR1 PRHDT, CDR2 FYEKMQ (reference sequence). The germline V and J ends were trimmed by 2 bases and 7 bases, with 14 bases remaining between them. CDR3 region: CASSLSQRFRTQYF. As DNA, the CDR3 is TGTGCCAGCAGCTTATCGCAGCGGTTCCGGACCCAGTACTTC.

The chain joins TRBV6-4 to TRBJ1-6; no clear D. CDR3 length: 12 amino acids. V gave up 8 bases and J gave up 15 bases, with 17 bases separating them. Looked up from germline, CDR1 is MRHNA and CDR2 is SNTAGT. This chain's CDR3 is CASLNWGWGLHF. The CDR3, as DNA: TGTGCCAGCCTGAATTGGGGTTGGGGCCTCCACTTT.

This clonotype was seen a few times. The CDR3 bases are TGTGCCAGCAGTAGGGGGACTGAGTTGTCCTACAATGAGCAGTTCTTC. It specifies CASSRGTELSYNEQFF. The chain uses TRBV6-4 and TRBJ2-1; D assignment may be TRBD1 or TRBD2 (6 bases each). Germline V gene lookup returns CDR1 MRHNA and CDR2 SNTAGT. The CDR3 has 16 amino acids. Trimming removed 5 bases at V and 1 base at J, with 15 bases between.

This clonotype was counted between two and nine times. The V and J genes are TRBV4-3 and TRBJ2-1; a weak D match, TRBD2 (7 bases). Germline CDR1 is LGHNA and CDR2 is YSLEER. The CDR3 totals 17 residues. The V gene lost 0 bases and the J gene lost 4 bases, with 16 bases spanning the gap. The chain's CDR3 is CASSQEGAGVRYNEQFF. The DNA for the CDR3 is TGCGCCAGCAGCCAAGAGGGGGCGGGGGTTAGATACAATGAGCAGTTCTTC.